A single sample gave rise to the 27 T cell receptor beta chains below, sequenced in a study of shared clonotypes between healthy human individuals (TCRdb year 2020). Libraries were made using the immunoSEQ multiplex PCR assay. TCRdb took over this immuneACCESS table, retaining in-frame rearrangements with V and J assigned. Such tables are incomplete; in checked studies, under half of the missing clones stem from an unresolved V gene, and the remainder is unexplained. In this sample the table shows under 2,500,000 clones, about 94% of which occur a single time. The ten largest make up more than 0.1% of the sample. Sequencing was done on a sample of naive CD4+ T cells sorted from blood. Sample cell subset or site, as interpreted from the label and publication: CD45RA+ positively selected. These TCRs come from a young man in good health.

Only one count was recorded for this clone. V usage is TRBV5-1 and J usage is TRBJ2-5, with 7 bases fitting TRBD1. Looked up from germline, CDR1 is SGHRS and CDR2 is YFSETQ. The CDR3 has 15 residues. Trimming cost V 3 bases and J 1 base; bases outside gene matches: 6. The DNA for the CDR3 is TGCGCCAGCAGCTCTGTCGGGACAGCCCAAGAGACCCAGTACTTC. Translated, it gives CASSSVGTAQETQYF. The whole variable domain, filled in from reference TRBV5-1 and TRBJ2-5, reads KAGVTQTPRYLIKTRGQQVTLSCSPISGHRSVSWYQQTPGQGLQFLFEYFSETQRNKGNFPGRFSGRQFSNSRSEMNVSTLELGDSALYLCASSSVGTAQETQYFGPGTRLLVL.

CDR3 in DNA: TGTGCCAGCAGCTTAGGCGGGGGGCTCTACAATGAGCAGTTCTTC. Translation gives CASSLGGGLYNEQFF. The V and J genes are TRBV7-9 and TRBJ2-1; the match to TRBD2 covers 8 bases. Per germline, CDR1 SEHNR and CDR2 FQNEAQ (reference sequence). V gave up 1 base and J gave up 3 bases; unmatched junction bases: 2. The CDR3 spans 15 residues.

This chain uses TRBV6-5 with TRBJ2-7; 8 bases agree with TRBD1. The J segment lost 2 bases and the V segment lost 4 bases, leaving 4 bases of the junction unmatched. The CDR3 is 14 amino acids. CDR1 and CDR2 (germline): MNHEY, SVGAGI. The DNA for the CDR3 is TGTGCCAGCAGTTCAAGGACAGGGACCTACGAGCAGTACTTC. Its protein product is CASSSRTGTYEQYF.

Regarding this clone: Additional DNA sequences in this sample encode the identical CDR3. CDR3 nucleotide sequence: TGCGCCAGCAGTGAGGGCGGCTCTGGGGCCAACGTCCTGACTTTC. This codes for CASSEGGSGANVLTF. The chain links TRBV10-1 to TRBJ2-6; D ambiguous. The V and J ends lost 2 bases and 0 bases respectively, with 5 bases between them. CDR1 and CDR2 (germline): WNHNN, SYGVQD (reference sequence). CDR3 size: 15 residues.

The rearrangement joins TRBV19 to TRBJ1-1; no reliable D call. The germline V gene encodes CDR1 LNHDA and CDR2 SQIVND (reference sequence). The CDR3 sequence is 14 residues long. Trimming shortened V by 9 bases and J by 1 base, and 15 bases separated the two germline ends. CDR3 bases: TGTGCCAGCCACCAAGGACTATGGAACACTGAAGCTTTCTTT. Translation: CASHQGLWNTEAFF.

The CDR3 DNA follows: TGTGCCAGCAGCTTAGGCAGGGTCCAGGAACTGTTTTTT. Translating gives CASSLGRVQELFF. The chain has TRBV7-9 and TRBJ1-4, with D maybe TRBD1 (5 bases). Trimming pared 1 base from V and 12 bases from J, leaving 12 bases between. CDR3 length: 13 amino acids. Germline assignment: CDR1 SEHNR and CDR2 FQNEAQ (reference sequence).

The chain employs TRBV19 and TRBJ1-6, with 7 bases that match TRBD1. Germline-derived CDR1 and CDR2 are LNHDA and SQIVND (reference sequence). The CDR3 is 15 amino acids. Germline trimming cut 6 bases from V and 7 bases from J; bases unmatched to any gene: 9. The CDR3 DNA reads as TGTGCCAGTAGACAGAGGGGACAGAGAAATTCACCCCTCCACTTT. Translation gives CASRQRGQRNSPLHF.

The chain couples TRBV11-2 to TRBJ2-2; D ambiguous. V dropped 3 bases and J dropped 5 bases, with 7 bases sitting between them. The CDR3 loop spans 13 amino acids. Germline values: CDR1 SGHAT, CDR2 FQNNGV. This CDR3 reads CASSFKQTGELFF. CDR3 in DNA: TGTGCCAGCAGCTTCAAGCAAACCGGGGAGCTGTTTTTT.

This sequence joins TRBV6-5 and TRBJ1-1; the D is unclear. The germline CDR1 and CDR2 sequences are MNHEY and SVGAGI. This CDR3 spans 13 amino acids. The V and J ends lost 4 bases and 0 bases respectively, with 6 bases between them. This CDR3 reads CASSFGLNTEAFF. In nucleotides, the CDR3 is TGTGCCAGCAGTTTTGGGCTGAACACTGAAGCTTTCTTT.

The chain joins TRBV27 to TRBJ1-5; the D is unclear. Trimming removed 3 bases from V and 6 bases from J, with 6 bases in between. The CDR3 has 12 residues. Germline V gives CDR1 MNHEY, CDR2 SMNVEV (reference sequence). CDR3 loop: CASSFGGQPQHF. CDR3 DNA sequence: TGTGCCAGCAGTTTTGGAGGTCAGCCCCAGCATTTT.

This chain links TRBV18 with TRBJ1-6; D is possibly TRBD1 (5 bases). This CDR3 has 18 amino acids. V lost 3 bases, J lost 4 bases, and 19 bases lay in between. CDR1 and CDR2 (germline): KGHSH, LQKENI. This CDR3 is CASSPPGTSTKYNSPLHF. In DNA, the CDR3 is TGTGCCAGCTCACCTCCCGGGACCAGCACTAAATATAATTCACCCCTCCACTTT.

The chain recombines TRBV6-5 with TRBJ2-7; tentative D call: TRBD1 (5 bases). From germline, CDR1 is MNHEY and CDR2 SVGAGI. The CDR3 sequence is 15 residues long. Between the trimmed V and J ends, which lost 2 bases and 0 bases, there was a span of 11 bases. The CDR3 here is CASSYAYRRSYEQYF. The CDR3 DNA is TGTGCCAGCAGTTACGCCTACAGGCGCTCCTACGAGCAGTACTTC.

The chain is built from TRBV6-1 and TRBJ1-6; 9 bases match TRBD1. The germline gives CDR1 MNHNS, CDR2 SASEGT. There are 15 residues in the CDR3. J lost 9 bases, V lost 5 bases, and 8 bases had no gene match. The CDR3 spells CASSMGQGNASPLHF. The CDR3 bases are TGTGCCAGCAGTATGGGACAGGGTAATGCTTCACCCCTCCACTTT.

The CDR3 loop reads CASSSEGSYNSPLHF. The CDR3 DNA is TGCGCCAGCAGTTCGGAGGGCTCCTATAATTCACCCCTCCACTTT. This sequence joins TRBV5-1 and TRBJ1-6; D gene uncertain. The CDR3 covers 15 residues. CDR1 is SGHRS, CDR2 YFSETQ, per germline. The V end lost 5 bases, the J end lost 0 bases, and 9 bases lay between the germline ends.

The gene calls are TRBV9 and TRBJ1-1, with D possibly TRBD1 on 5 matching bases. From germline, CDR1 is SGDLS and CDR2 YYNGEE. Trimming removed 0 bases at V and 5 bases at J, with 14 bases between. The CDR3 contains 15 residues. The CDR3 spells CASSVGSGGETEAFF. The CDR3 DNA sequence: TGTGCCAGCAGCGTAGGTTCAGGAGGGGAAACTGAAGCTTTCTTT.

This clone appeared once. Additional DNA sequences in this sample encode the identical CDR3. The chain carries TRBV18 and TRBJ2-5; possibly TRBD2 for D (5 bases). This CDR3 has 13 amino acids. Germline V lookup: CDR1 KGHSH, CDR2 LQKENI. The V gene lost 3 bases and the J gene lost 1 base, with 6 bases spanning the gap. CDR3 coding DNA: TGTGCCAGCTCACCCGGGATCCAAGAGACCCAGTACTTC. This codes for CASSPGIQETQYF.

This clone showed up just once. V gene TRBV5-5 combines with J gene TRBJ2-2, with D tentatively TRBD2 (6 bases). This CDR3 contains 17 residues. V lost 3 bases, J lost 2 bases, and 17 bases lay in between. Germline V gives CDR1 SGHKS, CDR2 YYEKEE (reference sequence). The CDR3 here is CASSSRGRQSNTGELFF. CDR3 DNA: TGTGCCAGCAGCTCTCGGGGGAGACAGTCTAACACCGGGGAGCTGTTTTTT. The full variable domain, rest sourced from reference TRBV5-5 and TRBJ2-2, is DAGVTQSPTHLIKTRGQQVTLRCSPISGHKSVSWYQQVLGQGPQFIFQYYEKEERGRGNFPDRFSARQFPNYSSELNVNALLLGDSALYLCASSSRGRQSNTGELFFGEGSRLTVL.

For the CDR3, the DNA is TGTGCCAGCAGGCCAAGACAGAGCTCCTACAATGAGCAGTTCTTC. It yields the protein CASRPRQSSYNEQFF. The chain recombines TRBV6-5 with TRBJ2-1; weak D call: TRBD1 (5 bases). Between the trimmed V and J ends, which lost 6 bases and 0 bases, there was a span of 12 bases. The CDR3 loop spans 15 amino acids. From germline, CDR1 is MNHEY and CDR2 SVGAGI.

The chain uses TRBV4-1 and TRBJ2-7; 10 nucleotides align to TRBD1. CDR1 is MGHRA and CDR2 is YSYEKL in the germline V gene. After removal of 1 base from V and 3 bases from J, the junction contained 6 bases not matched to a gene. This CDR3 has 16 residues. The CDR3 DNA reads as TGCGCCAGCAGCCAAGCCCGGGACAGGGGATTCTACGAGCAGTACTTC. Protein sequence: CASSQARDRGFYEQYF.

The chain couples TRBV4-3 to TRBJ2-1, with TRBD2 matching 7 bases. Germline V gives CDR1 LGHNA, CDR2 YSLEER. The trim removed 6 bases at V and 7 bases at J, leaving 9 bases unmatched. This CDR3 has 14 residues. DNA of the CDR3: TGCGCCAGCAGTCGGAGCGGGATTGGGAATGAGCAGTTCTTC. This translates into CASSRSGIGNEQFF.

The CDR3 bases are TGTGCCAGCAGCTTAAGGTTCACAGGGGGCTCGATCACTGAAGCTTTCTTT. It translates to CASSLRFTGGSITEAFF. V and J are TRBV5-5 and TRBJ1-1; 9 bases agree with TRBD1. The V gene's germline CDR1 is SGHKS and CDR2 YYEKEE (reference sequence). Germline trimming cut 2 bases from V and 4 bases from J; bases unmatched to any gene: 12. The CDR3 length is 17 residues.

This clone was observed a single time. DNA of the CDR3: TGTGCCAGCTGTAATGCCGGGACAGGGCTCACCTATGGCTACACCTTC. This gives the protein CASCNAGTGLTYGYTF. V usage is TRBV27 and J usage is TRBJ1-2; TRBD1 matches at 9 bases. Germline CDR1 and CDR2: MNHEY and SMNVEV (reference sequence). V shed 8 bases and J 4 bases; nucleotides not matched to a gene: 14. This CDR3 is built from 16 residues.

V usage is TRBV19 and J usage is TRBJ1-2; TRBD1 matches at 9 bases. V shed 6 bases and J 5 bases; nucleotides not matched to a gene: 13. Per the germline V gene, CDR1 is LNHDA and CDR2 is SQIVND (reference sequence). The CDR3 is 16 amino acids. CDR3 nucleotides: TGTGCCAGTAGACTAATTGTCGGGACAGGGAATTATGGCTACACCTTC. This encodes CASRLIVGTGNYGYTF.

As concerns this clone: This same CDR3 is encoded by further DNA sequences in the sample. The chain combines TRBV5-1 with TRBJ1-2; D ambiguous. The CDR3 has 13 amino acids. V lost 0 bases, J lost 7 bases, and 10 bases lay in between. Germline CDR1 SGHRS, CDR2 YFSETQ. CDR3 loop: CASSLAGRSGYTF. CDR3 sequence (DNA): TGCGCCAGCAGCTTGGCCGGTAGGTCTGGCTACACCTTC.

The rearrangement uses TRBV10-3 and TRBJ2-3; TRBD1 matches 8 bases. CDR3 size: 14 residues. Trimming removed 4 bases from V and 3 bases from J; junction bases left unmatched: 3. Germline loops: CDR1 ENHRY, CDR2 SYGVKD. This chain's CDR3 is CAISATGETDTQYF. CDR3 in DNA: TGTGCCATCAGTGCGACAGGGGAGACAGATACGCAGTATTTT.

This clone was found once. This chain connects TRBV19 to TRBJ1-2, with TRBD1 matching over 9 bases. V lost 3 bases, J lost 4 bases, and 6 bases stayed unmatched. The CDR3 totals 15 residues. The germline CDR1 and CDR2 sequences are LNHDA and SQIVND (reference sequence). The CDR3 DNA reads TGTGCCAGTAGTATGAGGGACAGGGCCTTCTATGGCTACACCTTC. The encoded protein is CASSMRDRAFYGYTF.

CDR3 nucleotides: TGCGCCAGCAGCATGATTTCCGGGACAGGGGGTGAAGCTTTCTTT. Protein: CASSMISGTGGEAFF. The chain uses TRBV5-1 and TRBJ1-1, with TRBD1 matching 11 bases. Trimming cost V 4 bases and J 7 bases; bases outside gene matches: 9. Germline V gene lookup returns CDR1 SGHRS and CDR2 YFSETQ. This CDR3 region has 15 residues. The variable domain in full, completed from reference TRBV5-1 and TRBJ1-1, reads KAGVTQTPRYLIKTRGQQVTLSCSPISGHRSVSWYQQTPGQGLQFLFEYFSETQRNKGNFPGRFSGRQFSNSRSEMNVSTLELGDSALYLCASSMISGTGGEAFFGQGTRLTVV.